These 21 T cell receptor beta chains originate from one sample sequenced in a study of cytomegalovirus exposure and HLA in healthy donors. 13 Jbeta primers and 60 Vbeta primers were used for the PCR. Libraries were prepared by immunoSEQ multiplex PCR; TCRdb keeps only in-frame clonotypes and omits some of them. Of over 150,000 clones in the sample, approximately 74% are singletons; the top ten hold approximately 2.5%. Material for sequencing was PBMCs. These receptors came from a woman aged 25 to 39 in good health and CMV-seronegative.

The rearrangement joins TRBV2 to TRBJ1-1, with D hard to call. Trimming stripped 0 bases from V and 5 bases from J, with 19 bases between. Per the germline V gene, CDR1 is SNHLY and CDR2 is FYNNEI. The CDR3 runs to 17 residues. CDR3 residues: CASSEAHNPLPRTEAFF. The CDR3 region has the DNA TGTGCCAGCAGTGAAGCTCATAACCCGCTTCCTCGGACTGAAGCTTTCTTT.

The chain couples TRBV5-5 to TRBJ2-7; D is unresolved. This CDR3 has 15 amino acids. V lost 1 base and J lost 2, with 13 bases in between. Germline V gives CDR1 SGHKS, CDR2 YYEKEE (reference sequence). The chain's CDR3 is CASSLSLAVTYEQYF. Here the CDR3 DNA reads TGTGCCAGCAGCTTGTCATTGGCGGTTACCTACGAGCAGTACTTC.

The chain joins TRBV27 to TRBJ1-6, with D possibly TRBD1 on 6 matching bases. The CDR3 has 15 residues. Germline CDR1 reads MNHEY; CDR2 reads SMNVEV (reference sequence). Trimming took 0 bases from V and 5 from J, leaving 8 bases between them. CDR3 sequence reads: CASSLSGTNNSPLHF. The CDR3 nucleotides read TGTGCCAGCAGTTTATCAGGGACAAATAATTCACCCCTCCACTTT.

The chain links TRBV5-1 to TRBJ1-5, with D possibly being TRBD1 (5 bases). The V end was cut by 5 bases, the J end by 0 bases, with 12 bases between. Per the germline V gene, CDR1 is SGHRS and CDR2 is YFSETQ. This CDR3 has 15 amino acids. The CDR3, as DNA: TGCGCCAGCAGACCGGACACCTTTAGCAATCAGCCCCAGCATTTT. This encodes CASRPDTFSNQPQHF. The full variable domain, rest sourced from reference TRBV5-1 and TRBJ1-5, is KAGVTQTPRYLIKTRGQQVTLSCSPISGHRSVSWYQQTPGQGLQFLFEYFSETQRNKGNFPGRFSGRQFSNSRSEMNVSTLELGDSALYLCASRPDTFSNQPQHFGDGTRLSIL.

CDR3 amino acids: CSGDNGEQFF. CDR3 nucleotides: TGCAGCGGCGACAATGGTGAGCAGTTCTTC. The chain has TRBV29-1 and TRBJ2-1; D is undetermined. Germline V gene data show CDR1 as SQVTM and CDR2 as ANQGSEA. The CDR3 runs to 10 residues. The ends were cut back, 7 bases at V and 9 bases at J, with 10 bases in the middle.

J is TRBJ2-1 and V is TRBV2; possibly TRBD2 for D (6 bases). This CDR3 spans 13 amino acids. The germline V gene encodes CDR1 SNHLY and CDR2 FYNNEI. V was cut by 6 bases and J by 1 base, with 7 bases left in between. This CDR3 reads CASRDYSYNEQFF. The DNA for the CDR3 is TGTGCCAGCAGGGACTATTCCTACAATGAGCAGTTCTTC.

The gene calls are TRBV15 and TRBJ2-7; no definite D call. Trimming took 0 bases from V and 2 from J, leaving 11 bases between them. The CDR3 loop spans 15 amino acids. Germline-derived CDR1 and CDR2 are LNHNV and YYDKDF (reference sequence). In DNA, the CDR3 is TGTGCCACCAGCAGAGAGCGCACCACAGCCTACGAGCAGTACTTC. This sequence encodes CATSRERTTAYEQYF.

This chain uses TRBV7-9 with TRBJ2-3, with TRBD2 matching over 10 bases. V lost 4 bases, J lost 5 bases, and 3 bases stayed unmatched. The germline V gene encodes CDR1 SEHNR and CDR2 FQNEAQ (reference sequence). The CDR3 sequence is 14 residues long. CDR3 region: CASSSGTSVDTQYF. The CDR3 DNA follows: TGTGCCAGCAGCTCCGGGACTAGCGTAGATACGCAGTATTTT.

The V and J genes are TRBV6-4 and TRBJ2-1; tentative D call: TRBD1 (5 bases). The CDR3 totals 14 residues. CDR1 is MRHNA and CDR2 is SNTAGT in the germline V gene. Trimming stripped 8 bases from V and 8 bases from J, with 19 bases between. CDR3 sequence (DNA): TGTGCCAGCGCGATAAGGGGCCCCGGCGATGAGCAGTTCTTC. It encodes CASAIRGPGDEQFF.

This clone was seen more than once but under ten times. The CDR3: CASSFSGQEGEKLFF. For the CDR3, the DNA is TGCGCCAGCAGCTTCTCGGGACAGGAGGGTGAAAAACTGTTTTTT. This rearrangement joins TRBV5-1 to TRBJ1-4; 8 nucleotides align to TRBD1. J lost 7 bases, V lost 2 bases, and 7 bases had no gene match. This CDR3 contains 15 residues. In germline, CDR1 is SGHRS, CDR2 YFSETQ.

The rearrangement joins TRBV2 to TRBJ1-4; 10 bases line up with TRBD1. The germline gives CDR1 SNHLY, CDR2 FYNNEI. The trim removed 8 bases at V and 0 bases at J, leaving 3 bases unmatched. The CDR3 loop spans 15 amino acids. The CDR3 sequence is CASGGQGATNEKLFF. The DNA for the CDR3 is TGTGCCAGCGGTGGACAGGGGGCAACTAATGAAAAACTGTTTTTT. Based on the CDR3 plus reference TRBV2 and TRBJ1-4, the full variable domain is EPEVTQTPSHQVTQMGQEVILRCVPISNHLYFYWYRQILGQKVEFLVSFYNNEISEKSEIFDDQFSVERPDGSNFTLKIRSTKLEDSAMYFCASGGQGATNEKLFFGSGTQLSVL.

The CDR3 loop is CASRQGAGEKLFF. In DNA form, the CDR3 reads TGTGCCAGCCGACAGGGGGCGGGAGAAAAACTGTTTTTT. The chain joins TRBV2 to TRBJ1-4; 10 bases agree with TRBD1. Per the germline V gene, CDR1 is SNHLY and CDR2 is FYNNEI. V dropped 8 bases and J dropped 8; count of bases not matched to a gene: 5. The CDR3 runs 13 residues.

The chain uses TRBV5-1 and TRBJ1-6; 7 nucleotides line up with TRBD1. Germline assignment: CDR1 SGHRS and CDR2 YFSETQ. The ends lost 4 bases at V and 7 bases at J; junction bases unmatched: 8. This CDR3 is built from 15 residues. CDR3 amino acids: CASSTSGTENSPLHF. The CDR3 DNA reads as TGCGCCAGCAGCACTTCCGGGACAGAAAATTCACCCCTCCACTTT.

The J gene is TRBJ1-1, the V gene TRBV27; 7 bases agree with TRBD1. Germline CDR1 and CDR2: MNHEY and SMNVEV (reference sequence). The CDR3 totals 13 residues. V gave up 6 bases and J gave up 5 bases; unmatched junction bases: 6. The CDR3 region is CASRIRGQTEAFF. The CDR3 bases are TGTGCCAGCAGGATACGGGGACAGACTGAAGCTTTCTTT.

The CDR3 sequence: CASSSYLTGVTYEQYF. Here the CDR3 DNA reads TGTGCCAGCAGCTCATACCTGACAGGGGTGACCTACGAGCAGTACTTC. The V call is TRBV7-8, the J call TRBJ2-7; TRBD1 aligns across 8 bases. The length of the CDR3 is 16 residues. The germline CDR1 and CDR2 sequences are SGHVS and FQNEAQ. With 4 bases clipped from V and 2 bases from J, the junction kept 10 bases outside the gene matches. The whole variable domain, remainder taken from reference TRBV7-8 and TRBJ2-7, is GAGVSQSPRYKVAKRGQDVALRCDPISGHVSLFWYQQALGQGPEFLTYFQNEAQLDKSGLPSDRFFAERPEGSVSTLKIQRTQQEDSAVYLCASSSYLTGVTYEQYFGPGTRLTVT.

As DNA, the CDR3 is TGTGCCAGCAGTCTTAGTCCCGGGACAGGGATCACTGAAGCTTTCTTT. Its translation: CASSLSPGTGITEAFF. V gene TRBV28 combines with J gene TRBJ1-1; TRBD1 agrees at 9 bases. Germline assignment: CDR1 MDHEN and CDR2 SYDVKM. This CDR3 has 16 amino acids. V was clipped by 5 bases and J by 4 bases; unmatched bases: 11.

This clone was detected only a few times. The rearrangement joins TRBV18 to TRBJ1-3; a possible D gene is TRBD1 (6 bases). V was trimmed by 5 bases and J by 3 bases, leaving 8 bases between them. Germline V gene sequence: CDR1 KGHSH, CDR2 LQKENI. The CDR3 spans 13 residues. The CDR3 loop is CASSGQIGNTIYF. CDR3 coding DNA: TGTGCCAGCTCAGGACAGATTGGAAACACCATATATTTT.

V usage is TRBV4-2 and J usage is TRBJ1-2, with D perhaps TRBD1 (6 bases). The CDR3 totals 18 residues. With 1 base removed from V and 3 bases from J, the gap between germline ends came to 21 bases. From germline, CDR1 is LGHNA and CDR2 YNFKEQ. In nucleotides, the CDR3 is TGTGCCAGCAGCCAAGGTGGAGACAGGAGACTGCAATACTATGGCTACACCTTC. Protein sequence: CASSQGGDRRLQYYGYTF.

The chain has TRBV7-6 and TRBJ1-2; 7 bases are shared with TRBD1. The ends lost 4 bases at V and 2 bases at J; junction bases unmatched: 7. Germline V gives CDR1 SGHVS, CDR2 FNYEAQ. There are 15 residues in the CDR3. In nucleotides, the CDR3 is TGTGCCAGCAGCTCGGCAGGGGGTGTCAACTATGGCTACACCTTC. Translated: CASSSAGGVNYGYTF.

This clone was detected only once. V usage is TRBV5-5 and J usage is TRBJ1-5; the match to TRBD1 covers 7 bases. Germline V gives CDR1 SGHKS, CDR2 YYEKEE (reference sequence). The CDR3 runs 15 residues. The V gene end was trimmed by 4 bases and the J gene end by 1 base; junction bases not matched to a gene: 5. CDR3 loop: CASSQSGQSNQPQHF. The CDR3 coding sequence is TGTGCCAGCAGCCAGTCGGGACAGAGCAATCAGCCCCAGCATTTT. The complete variable domain, with remaining parts taken from reference TRBV5-5 and TRBJ1-5, reads DAGVTQSPTHLIKTRGQQVTLRCSPISGHKSVSWYQQVLGQGPQFIFQYYEKEERGRGNFPDRFSARQFPNYSSELNVNALLLGDSALYLCASSQSGQSNQPQHFGDGTRLSIL.

This clone was detected only once. The rearrangement uses TRBV5-6 and TRBJ2-5; 11 bases are a match to TRBD1. Germline V gene sequence: CDR1 SGHDT, CDR2 YYEEEE. The CDR3 extends over 15 amino acids. V trimming: 2 bases; J trimming: 4 bases; junction bases outside the gene matches: 4. This CDR3 reads CASSFTGTGGETQYF. DNA of the CDR3: TGTGCCAGCAGCTTCACCGGGACAGGGGGAGAGACCCAGTACTTC. Full variable domain (outside the CDR3, taken from reference TRBV5-6 and TRBJ2-5): DAGVTQSPTHLIKTRGQQVTLRCSPKSGHDTVSWYQQALGQGPQFIFQYYEEEERQRGNFPDRFSGHQFPNYSSELNVNALLLGDSALYLCASSFTGTGGETQYFGPGTRLLVL.